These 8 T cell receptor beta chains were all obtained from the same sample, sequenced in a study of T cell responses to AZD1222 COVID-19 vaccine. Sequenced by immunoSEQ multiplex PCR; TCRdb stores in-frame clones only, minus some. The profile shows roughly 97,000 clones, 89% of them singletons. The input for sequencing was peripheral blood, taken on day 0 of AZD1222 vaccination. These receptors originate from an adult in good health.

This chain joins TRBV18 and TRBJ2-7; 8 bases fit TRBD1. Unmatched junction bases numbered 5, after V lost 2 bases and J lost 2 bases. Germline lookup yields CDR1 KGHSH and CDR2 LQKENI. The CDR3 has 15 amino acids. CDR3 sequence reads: CASSPRDRRTYEQYF. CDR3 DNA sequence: TGTGCCAGCTCACCAAGGGACAGGAGGACCTACGAGCAGTACTTC. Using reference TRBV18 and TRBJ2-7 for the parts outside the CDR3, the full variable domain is NAGVMQNPRHLVRRRGQEARLRCSPMKGHSHVYWYRQLPEEGLKFMVYLQKENIIDESGMPKERFSAEFPKEGPSILRIQQVVRGDSAAYFCASSPRDRRTYEQYFGPGTRLTVT.

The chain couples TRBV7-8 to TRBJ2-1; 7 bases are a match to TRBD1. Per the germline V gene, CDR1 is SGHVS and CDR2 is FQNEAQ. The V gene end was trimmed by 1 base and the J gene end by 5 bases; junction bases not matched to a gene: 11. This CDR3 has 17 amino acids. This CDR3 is CASSLEGRQGSDNEQFF. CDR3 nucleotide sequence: TGTGCCAGCAGCTTAGAAGGGCGACAGGGAAGCGACAATGAGCAGTTCTTC.

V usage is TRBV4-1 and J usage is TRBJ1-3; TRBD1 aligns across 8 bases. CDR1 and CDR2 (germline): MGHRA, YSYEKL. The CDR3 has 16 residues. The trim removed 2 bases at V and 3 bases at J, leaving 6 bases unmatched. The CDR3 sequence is CASSQPRQGFGNTIYF. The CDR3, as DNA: TGCGCCAGCAGCCAACCGAGACAGGGGTTTGGAAACACCATATATTTT.

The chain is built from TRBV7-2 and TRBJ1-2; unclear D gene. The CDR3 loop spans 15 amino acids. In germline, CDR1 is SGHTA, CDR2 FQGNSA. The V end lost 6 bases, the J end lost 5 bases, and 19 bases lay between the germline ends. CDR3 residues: CASSYERASHYGYTF. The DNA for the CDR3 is TGTGCCAGCAGTTACGAGAGGGCTTCACATTATGGCTACACCTTC.

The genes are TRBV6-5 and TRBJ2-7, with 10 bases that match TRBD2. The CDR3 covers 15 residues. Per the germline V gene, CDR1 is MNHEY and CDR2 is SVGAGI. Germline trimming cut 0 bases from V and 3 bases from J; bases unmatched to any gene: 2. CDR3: CASSYSRTSGYEQYF. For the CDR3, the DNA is TGTGCCAGCAGTTACTCCCGGACTAGCGGCTACGAGCAGTACTTC.

As DNA, the CDR3 is TGTGCCAGCAGTGAAGCGCTTCTACTTAATCAGGGAAGTGATCAGCCCCAGCATTTT. This sequence encodes CASSEALLLNQGSDQPQHF. The chain joins TRBV2 to TRBJ1-5; possible D gene TRBD1, 5 bases. This CDR3 contains 19 residues. V dropped 0 bases and J dropped 5 bases, with 23 bases sitting between them. Germline V gives CDR1 SNHLY, CDR2 FYNNEI. Full variable domain (missing parts from reference TRBV2 and TRBJ1-5): EPEVTQTPSHQVTQMGQEVILRCVPISNHLYFYWYRQILGQKVEFLVSFYNNEISEKSEIFDDQFSVERPDGSNFTLKIRSTKLEDSAMYFCASSEALLLNQGSDQPQHFGDGTRLSIL.

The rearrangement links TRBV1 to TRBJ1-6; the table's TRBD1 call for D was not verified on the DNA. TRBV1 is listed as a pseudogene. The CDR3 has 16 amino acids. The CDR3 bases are TGCACCAGCAGCCATACCAAGACAGGGTATAATTCACCCCTCCACTTT. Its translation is CTSSHTKTGYNSPLHF.

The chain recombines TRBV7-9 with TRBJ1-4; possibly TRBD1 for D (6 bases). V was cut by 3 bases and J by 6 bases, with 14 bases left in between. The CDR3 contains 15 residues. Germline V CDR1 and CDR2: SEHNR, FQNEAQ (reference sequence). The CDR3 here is CASSLGGGRDEKLFF. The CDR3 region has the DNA TGTGCCAGCAGCTTGGGAGGGGGGCGCGATGAAAAACTGTTTTTT.